This T cell receptor (beta chain) was identified during a study of T-cell memory formation after mild COVID-19. Regarding the study as a whole: Some responding clones appeared in pre-infection memory, suggesting cross-reactive memory joined.

A note on this clonotype: Its antigen is as yet unknown.

Germline V gene sequence: CDR1 KGHDR, CDR2 SFDVKD. The V and J ends lost 3 bases and 5 bases respectively, with 8 bases between them. CDR3 size: 13 residues. From the 5' RACE reads, TCRdb called clonotypes with MiXCR, one entry per CDR3 protein. This sample has 35,000 to 45,000 distinct CDR3 sequences; 7.3% occur once, and the top ten carry 1.4%. Material: PBMCs or a T cell subset sorted from them (not recorded which). This TCR came from a man aged 18-30 years who had mild COVID-19 (a few samples of this study predate the infection). Cell type and time point are not known. This sequence joins TRBV24-1 and TRBJ2-3; D call uncertain. The CDR3 coding sequence is TGTGCCACCAGTGATGTGGATGTAGATACGCAGTATTTT. Amino acid sequence: CATSDVDVDTQYF.